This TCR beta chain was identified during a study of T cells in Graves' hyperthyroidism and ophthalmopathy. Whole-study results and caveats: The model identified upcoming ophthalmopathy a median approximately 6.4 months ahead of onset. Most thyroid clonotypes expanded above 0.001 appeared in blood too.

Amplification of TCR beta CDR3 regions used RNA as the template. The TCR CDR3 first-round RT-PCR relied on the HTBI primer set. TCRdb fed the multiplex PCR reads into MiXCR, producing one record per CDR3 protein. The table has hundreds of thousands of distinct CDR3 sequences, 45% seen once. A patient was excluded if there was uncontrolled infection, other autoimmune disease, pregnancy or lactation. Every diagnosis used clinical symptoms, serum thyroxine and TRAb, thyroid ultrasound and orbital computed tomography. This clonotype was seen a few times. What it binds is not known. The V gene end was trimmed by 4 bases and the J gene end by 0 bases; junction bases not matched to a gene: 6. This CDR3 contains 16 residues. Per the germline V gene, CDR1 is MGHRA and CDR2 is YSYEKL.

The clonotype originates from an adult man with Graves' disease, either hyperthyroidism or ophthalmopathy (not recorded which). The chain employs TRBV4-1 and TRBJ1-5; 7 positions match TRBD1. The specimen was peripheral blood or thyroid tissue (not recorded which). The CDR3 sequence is CASSLRTGLSNQPQHF. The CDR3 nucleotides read TGCGCCAGCAGCCTTAGGACAGGCCTTAGCAATCAGCCCCAGCATTTT.